A selection of T cell receptor beta chains follows, all from one sample in a study of T cells in Graves' hyperthyroidism and ophthalmopathy. From the multiplex PCR reads, TCRdb called clonotypes with MiXCR, one entry per CDR3 protein. The repertoire holds roughly 350,000 distinct CDR3 sequences, about 15% seen once, with 15% to 20% in the top ten. The specimen sequenced was blood. The receptors shown here come from a woman in her twenties or thirties with Graves' ophthalmopathy. The CDR3 runs from the conserved cysteine through the conserved F or W. The D gene is left open where the match is weak. Clone sizes are given selectively: once, few, many, or a class where the clone is expanded.

D	size	J	V	CDR3	DNA
NA	many	TRBJ2-1	TRBV13	CASSLWTQSSYNEQFF	TGTGCCAGCAGCTTATGGACTCAGAGCTCCTACAATGAGCAGTTCTTC
TRBD2	many	TRBJ2-3	TRBV6-1	CAGGLDPDKDTQYF	TGTGCCGGAGGACTAGACCCCGACAAGGATACGCAGTATTTT
TRBD2	NA	TRBJ2-3	TRBV9	CAIGLAGGWDTDTQYF	TGTGCCATCGGACTAGCGGGGGGCTGGGACACAGATACGCAGTATTTT
NA	many	TRBJ2-1	TRBV20-1	CSATFRDPDNEQFF	TGCAGTGCTACATTCCGGGACCCGGACAATGAGCAGTTCTTC
TRBD2	NA	TRBJ2-3	TRBV25-1	CASTPRGGGTDTQYF	TGTGCCAGCACCCCCCGGGGGGGAGGCACAGATACGCAGTATTTT
TRBD1	many	TRBJ1-5	TRBV6-5	CASSYSAGGHQPQHF	TGTGCCAGCAGTTACTCGGCAGGGGGTCATCAGCCCCAGCATTTT
NA	many	TRBJ2-1	TRBV10-3	CAIRTTRDLHNEQFF	TGTGCCATCAGAACCACCCGCGACCTACACAATGAGCAGTTCTTC
TRBD2	many	TRBJ2-3	TRBV12-3/TRBV12-4	CASKLAGGPDTQYF	TGTGCCAGCAAACTAGCGGGGGGGCCAGATACGCAGTATTTT
NA	few	TRBJ1-1	TRBV7-2	CASSLGPDRRNTEAFF	TGTGCCAGCAGCTTAGGCCCCGACAGGAGGAACACTGAAGCTTTCTTT
NA	many	TRBJ2-3	TRBV19	CASSAETSTDTQYF	TGTGCCAGTAGCGCTGAAACTAGCACAGATACGCAGTATTTT
NA	many	TRBJ1-2	TRBV18	CASSPGQSYGYTF	TGTGCCAGCAGCCCCGGACAGAGCTATGGCTACACCTTC
TRBD2	many	TRBJ2-3	TRBV25-1	CASSELYERGTRTDTQYF	TGTGCCAGCAGTGAATTATACGAGCGGGGGACCCGCACAGATACGCAGTATTTT
NA	many	TRBJ2-7	TRBV10-3	CAISEGVGSSYEQYF	TGTGCCATCAGTGAGGGGGTCGGTAGCTCCTACGAGCAGTACTTC
NA	NA	TRBJ2-1	TRBV30	CAWSVKILQFF	TGTGCCTGGAGTGTAAAGATCCTTCAGTTCTTC
TRBD1	NA	TRBJ2-7	TRBV6-1	CASRPGRGSIYEQYF	TGTGCCAGCAGGCCCGGCAGGGGGTCTATTTACGAGCAGTACTTC
TRBD2	NA	TRBJ2-2	TRBV6-1	CASAPLAGETGELFF	TGTGCCAGCGCTCCACTAGCGGGGGAAACCGGGGAGCTGTTTTTT
NA	few	TRBJ2-5	TRBV3-1	CASSPETVVETQYF	TGTGCCAGCAGCCCCGAAACGGTTGTGGAGACCCAGTACTTC
TRBD1	NA	TRBJ2-1	TRBV30	CAWSGKTGTGSIKNEQFF	TGTGCCTGGAGTGGGAAGACCGGGACAGGGTCCATCAAAAATGAGCAGTTCTTC
TRBD1	many	TRBJ2-5	TRBV28	CASSSPQGKMETQYF	TGTGCCAGCAGTTCCCCACAGGGGAAGATGGAGACCCAGTACTTC
TRBD2	many	TRBJ2-1	TRBV5-1	CASSLNSGGAGEQFF	TGCGCCAGCAGCTTGAATAGCGGGGGGGCGGGTGAGCAGTTCTTC
NA	few	TRBJ2-7	TRBV6-2/TRBV6-3	CASSYSTYNSLGYEQYF	TGTGCCAGCAGTTACTCGACGTATAATAGTTTGGGCTACGAGCAGTACTTC
TRBD1	NA	TRBJ1-2	TRBV25-1	CASSGRGDRVVSNLYGYTF	TGTGCCAGCAGTGGTCGTGGGGACAGGGTGGTTTCAAACCTCTATGGCTACACCTTC
NA	many	TRBJ1-4	TRBV28	CASSQGSLGEKLFF	TGTGCCAGCAGTCAAGGGTCGCTAGGTGAAAAACTGTTTTTT